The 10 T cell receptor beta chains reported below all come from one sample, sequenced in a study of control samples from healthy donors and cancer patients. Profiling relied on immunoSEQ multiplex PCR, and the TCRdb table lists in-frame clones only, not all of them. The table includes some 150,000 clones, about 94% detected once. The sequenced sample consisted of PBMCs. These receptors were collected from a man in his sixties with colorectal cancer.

CDR3 sequence reads: CASSERRQRSNQPQHF. CDR3 DNA: TGTGCCAGCAGTGAAAGGCGGCAGAGAAGCAATCAGCCCCAGCATTTT. The gene calls are TRBV6-1 and TRBJ1-5; unclear D gene. There are 16 residues in the CDR3. Between the trimmed V and J ends, which lost 2 bases and 1 base, there was a span of 12 bases. CDR1 and CDR2 (germline): MNHNS, SASEGT.

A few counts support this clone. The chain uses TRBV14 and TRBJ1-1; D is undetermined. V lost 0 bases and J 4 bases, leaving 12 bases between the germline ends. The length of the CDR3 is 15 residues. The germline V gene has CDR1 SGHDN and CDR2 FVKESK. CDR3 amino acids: CASSQDQARATEAFF. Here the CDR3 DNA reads TGTGCCAGCAGCCAAGATCAGGCGAGGGCCACTGAAGCTTTCTTT.

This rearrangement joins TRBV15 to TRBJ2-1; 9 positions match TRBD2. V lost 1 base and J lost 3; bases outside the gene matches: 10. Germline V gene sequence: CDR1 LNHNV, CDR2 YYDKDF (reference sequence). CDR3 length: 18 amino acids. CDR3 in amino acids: CATSRAGASGVYYNEQFF. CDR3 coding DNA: TGTGCCACCAGCAGAGCGGGGGCTAGCGGGGTCTACTACAATGAGCAGTTCTTC. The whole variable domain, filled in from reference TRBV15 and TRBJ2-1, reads DAMVIQNPRYQVTQFGKPVTLSCSQTLNHNVMYWYQQKSSQAPKLLFHYYDKDFNNEADTPDNFQSRRPNTSFCFLDIRSPGLGDTAMYLCATSRAGASGVYYNEQFFGPGTRLTVL.

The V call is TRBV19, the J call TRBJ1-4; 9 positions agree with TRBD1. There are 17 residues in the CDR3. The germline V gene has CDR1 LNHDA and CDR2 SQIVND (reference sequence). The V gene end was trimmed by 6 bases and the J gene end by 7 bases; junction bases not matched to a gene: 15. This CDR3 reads CASREVPGQGFSEKLFF. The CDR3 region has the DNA TGTGCCAGTAGAGAAGTCCCGGGACAGGGATTCTCTGAAAAACTGTTTTTT.

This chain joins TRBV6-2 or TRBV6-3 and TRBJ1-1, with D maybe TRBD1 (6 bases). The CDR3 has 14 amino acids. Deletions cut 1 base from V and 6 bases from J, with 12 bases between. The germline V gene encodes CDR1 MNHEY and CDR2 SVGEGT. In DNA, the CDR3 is TGTGCCAGCAGTTACTTCCAGGGGCGGCCTGAAGCTTTCTTT. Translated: CASSYFQGRPEAFF.

The CDR3: CASSEGGSGYTF. For the CDR3, the DNA is TGTGCCAGCAGTGAGGGGGGGAGCGGCTACACCTTC. V usage is TRBV6-4 and J usage is TRBJ1-2, with D possibly TRBD1 on 5 matching bases. In germline, CDR1 is MRHNA, CDR2 SNTAGT. CDR3 size: 12 residues. The V end was cut by 3 bases, the J end by 8 bases, with 10 bases between.

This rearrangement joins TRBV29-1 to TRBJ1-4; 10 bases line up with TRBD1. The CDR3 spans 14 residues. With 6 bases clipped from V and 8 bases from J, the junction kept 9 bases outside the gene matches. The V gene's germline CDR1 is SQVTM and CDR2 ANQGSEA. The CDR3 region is CSVRTGGVVEKLFF. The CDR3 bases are TGCAGCGTCCGGACAGGGGGTGTGGTGGAAAAACTGTTTTTT.

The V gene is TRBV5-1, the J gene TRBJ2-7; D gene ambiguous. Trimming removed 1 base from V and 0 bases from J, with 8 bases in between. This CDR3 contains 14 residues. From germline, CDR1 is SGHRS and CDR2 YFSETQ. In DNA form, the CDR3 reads TGCGCCAGCAGCTTGTCGGCGGCCTCCTACGAGCAGTACTTC. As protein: CASSLSAASYEQYF.

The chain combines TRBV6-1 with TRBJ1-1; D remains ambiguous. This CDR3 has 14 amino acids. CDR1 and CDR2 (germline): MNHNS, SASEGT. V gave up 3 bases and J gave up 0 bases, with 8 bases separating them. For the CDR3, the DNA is TGTGCCAGCAGTGACCGGGCCTTGAACACTGAAGCTTTCTTT. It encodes CASSDRALNTEAFF.

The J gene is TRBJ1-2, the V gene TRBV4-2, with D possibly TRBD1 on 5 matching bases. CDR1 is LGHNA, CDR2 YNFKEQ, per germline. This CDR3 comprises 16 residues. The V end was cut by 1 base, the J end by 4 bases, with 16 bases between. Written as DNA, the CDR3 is TGTGCCAGCAGCCAAGCTCGACAGAACCAAGGCTATGGCTACACCTTC. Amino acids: CASSQARQNQGYGYTF.